A selection of T cell receptor beta chains follows, all from one sample in a study of control samples from healthy donors and cancer patients. Assay: immunoSEQ multiplex PCR; the TCRdb copy retains only in-frame clones and omits some. The table records 200,000 to 250,000 clones, roughly 94% of them present only once. The material sequenced was blood. These receptors all come from a middle-aged man in good health. CDR3s include the opening cysteine and the closing phenylalanine or tryptophan.

CDR3	V	J
CASSSRSAVTGELFF	TRBV11-3	TRBJ2-2
CASSADTDTQYF	TRBV10-1	TRBJ2-3
CASSSGTGGMTDTQYF	TRBV5-4	TRBJ2-3
CASSPRINSEAFF	TRBV12-3/TRBV12-4	TRBJ1-1
CASSERSLSSTDTQYF	TRBV5-1	TRBJ2-3
CASSLLIESGLNEQFF	TRBV5-6	TRBJ2-1
CASSIRRSSGNTIYF	TRBV19	TRBJ1-3
CASSSTATGNTIYF	TRBV28	TRBJ1-3
CASSLDRVTQYF	TRBV27	TRBJ2-5
CASRVGWNTEAFF	TRBV10-1	TRBJ1-1
CASSPQQLNEQFF	TRBV18	TRBJ2-1
CASSYESSYNSPLHF	TRBV11-1	TRBJ1-6
CASSQLAGFTDTQYF	TRBV6-5	TRBJ2-3
CASSILGTSGELFF	TRBV18	TRBJ2-2
CASSLEGGQSYEQYF	TRBV5-1	TRBJ2-7
CASSSPTGNQPQHF	TRBV28	TRBJ1-5
CASRSIGARLTDTQYF	TRBV19	TRBJ2-3
CASSQPPGTEAFF	TRBV7-2	TRBJ1-1
CASLGPAGEKLFF	TRBV7-9	TRBJ1-4
CASRQGALGEQYF	TRBV6-5	TRBJ2-7
CASSLTGPDYGYTF	TRBV6-5	TRBJ1-2
CAWRETSGDSYNEQFF	TRBV30	TRBJ2-1
CASSARTGPGNTIYF	TRBV2	TRBJ1-3
CASSYSAGEQSYGYTF	TRBV6-5	TRBJ1-2
CASSLEGFGEKLFF	TRBV5-1	TRBJ1-4
CASSRQGSTDTQYF	TRBV6-5	TRBJ2-3
CASRRSGAETQYF	TRBV14	TRBJ2-5
CASSLQGLNTEAFF	TRBV7-3	TRBJ1-1
CASSPRGARTDTQYF	TRBV5-4	TRBJ2-3
CASSTGTTIVDTQYF	TRBV5-1	TRBJ2-3
CASSYSRLPTDTQYF	TRBV6-5	TRBJ2-3
CASSLVPAPNTEAFF	TRBV27	TRBJ1-1
CASSYSRGSGNTIYF	TRBV6-5	TRBJ1-3
CASSPFNTEAFF	TRBV18	TRBJ1-1
CASSDPGPKYEQYF	TRBV6-2/TRBV6-3	TRBJ2-7
CASSPRLEGPSGNTIYF	TRBV18	TRBJ1-3
CASRPRGSPLETQYF	TRBV2	TRBJ2-5
CASSTRDRTNEKLFF	TRBV28	TRBJ1-4
CASSLEGSSGNTIYF	TRBV5-1	TRBJ1-3
CASSLLGSGGAEQFF	TRBV4-2	TRBJ2-1
CASSQHTEAFF	TRBV6-5	TRBJ1-1
CASSPLGQGLAFF	TRBV4-1	TRBJ1-1
CASSLSLTGLNSPLHF	TRBV5-8	TRBJ1-6
CASRGGVSYPNEQFF	TRBV6-6	TRBJ2-1
CASSQSAGSYNSPLHF	TRBV5-1	TRBJ1-6
CASSPSGGLGTEAFF	TRBV18	TRBJ1-1
CASSLSTDTQYF	TRBV5-1	TRBJ2-3
CASSLRSHEQFF	TRBV7-9	TRBJ2-1
CASSLPGSTDTQYF	TRBV5-1	TRBJ2-3
CASSPERAEAFF	TRBV18	TRBJ1-1
CASSETGGPNSPLHF	TRBV27	TRBJ1-6
CASSTPTGPAIYEQYF	TRBV6-2/TRBV6-3	TRBJ2-7